Detailed here is one T cell receptor beta chain. There is no known antigen for this receptor. Base quality data are lacking; no much larger clone is found one base away. The cohort consisted of 670 or so healthy bone marrow donors. Cohort members were all nominally healthy when sampled, although unrecorded immune exposures were likely present. The donor was CMV seronegative and was included in the group of under 450 seronegative cohort members. A peripheral blood sample was collected from each donor, and TCR beta sequencing was performed on peripheral blood mononuclear cells. Genomic DNA was extracted from the blood cell samples with the Qiagen DNeasy Blood Extraction Kit. The data were taken from a study of cytomegalovirus exposure and HLA in healthy donors (dated by TCRdb to 2016 to 2017). In terms of the full investigation: In an earlier analysis of 587 of the donors, approximately 300 Gb of sequence data and 120 million or so unique TCR beta sequences from about 180 million T cells were reported. Roughly 300 gigabases of sequencing data and approximately 85 million unique TCR sequences were included in an early release covering around 650 HLA-typed donors. Of the 398 genotyped donors, approximately 80% fell in the genetic ancestry cluster associated with self-reported Caucasian donors. The aim of the study was to test whether cataloging public T cell receptors could identify signatures of past pathogen exposure. The T cell repertoires of several hundred subjects were profiled by immunosequencing and related to cytomegalovirus serostatus. A separate validation cohort of 100 to 150 different subjects was used in addition to the roughly 700-subject first cohort. The study combined high-throughput TCR immunosequencing, statistical association of individual TCRs with disease status, and machine learning to predict cytomegalovirus infection status. In a later analysis, previously published TCR beta repertoires from several hundred donors were re-analyzed and high-resolution HLA genotyping was added so that TCR occurrence patterns could be studied. In the later analysis, no new phenotypic data were used to find candidate immune exposures; instead, reliance was placed on TCR beta sequences and their occurrence across donors. An earlier analysis of several hundred of the donors applied high-throughput TCR beta sequencing to assess whether each TCR beta V gene segment acted as functional or pseudogenic. Donor age, sex, ethnicity and CMV serostatus were collected together with the repertoire data. A later genetic analysis took genome-wide SNP genotypes for about three fifths of the 666 donors and used that subset as a discovery cohort. All discovery cohort repertoires had been generated using a single sequencing platform. HLA typing included class I and class II loci at four-digit resolution. Typing coverage differed by locus: A, B, C, DRB1 and DQB1 were typed in about 629-640 donors, DQA1 in about 510, DPA1 in around 600, and DPB1 in 450 to 480. Because of strong linkage in the cohort, four or five DR-DQ haplotypes were treated as single units for association and clustering. On average, roughly 250,000 unique TCR beta nucleotide sequences were sequenced per donor among more than 350 genotyped donors of the cohort, with roughly 18% of those sequences being non-productive.

The library was produced with the immunoSEQ multiplex PCR assay. The multiplex PCR relied on a mix of 60 forward primers for TCR Vbeta segments and 13 reverse primers for TCR Jbeta segments. A multiplex PCR assay on genomic DNA amplified the CDR3 region of rearranged TCR beta genes. The Illumina HiSeq System was used to sequence the amplified TCR beta libraries as 87-base-pair reads. Per the authors' processing: In a later analysis, roughly 80 million unique TCR beta chains were counted across the approximately 640 repertoires, and around 10 million of these chains were shared by at least two donors. Raw reads were error-corrected and collapsed into unique sequences with a nearest-neighbor algorithm that merged closely related sequences to remove PCR and sequencing errors. To assign V, D and J gene segments, CDR3 sequences were aligned to IMGT reference sequences. For a sequence to be retained, a match of at least six nucleotides to both a V gene segment and a J gene segment was required. Rearrangements were called productive when the CDR3 lacked stop codons and stayed in frame with V and J; all others were non-productive. Following IMGT convention, CDR3 was defined as the stretch from the second conserved V-encoded cysteine to the conserved J-encoded phenylalanine. The earlier analysis of 500 to 750 of the donors excluded any sequence lacking an unambiguous match to a single V gene segment. An earlier analysis of fewer than 750 of the donors classified V segments as functional when productive rearrangements were above 56.7% and as segregating when the standard deviation between donors was above 5%. A statistical classification framework was developed to diagnose cytomegalovirus status using the catalog of TCR beta chain sequences. A later analysis assigned V and J genes by comparing TCR nucleotide sequences with IMGT/GENE-DB human TR gene sequences. The TCRdist pipeline was used in a later analysis to assign CDR3 sequences and most-parsimonious VDJ recombination scenarios. A later analysis defined each TCR beta chain by its CDR3 amino acid sequence plus V-gene family, and excluded reads lacking a unique V-gene family. In a later analysis, 500 to 650 highly shared, low-generation-probability nucleotide sequences were removed to address suspected cross-contamination and a sequencing artifact. A later analysis calculated a clonal expansion index for each public chain from normalized within-repertoire ranks of inferred template counts. In a later analysis, generation probabilities were computed using a VDJ recombination model fitted to out-of-frame rearrangements, and the results were checked against IGoR. Hypergeometric tests were used in a later analysis to score TCR-TCR, TCR-HLA and TCR-CMV co-occurrence, with a repertoire-size bias correction applied to the TCR pairs. False discovery rates were estimated in a later analysis by permuting HLA or CMV assignments 20 times. In a later analysis, co-occurring TCRs were grouped using DBSCAN, with TCRdist sequence similarity added in when clustering inside HLA-allele-positive subsets. Repertoires with fewer than 30,000 or more than 120,000 public chains, plus five repertoires with anomalous nucleotide sharing, were excluded from co-occurrence clustering. TCRdb obtained this table from immuneACCESS and retained in-frame rearrangements with V and J assigned. These tables miss some clones; where compared with another copy, unresolved V genes account for less than half of the shortfall, and the remainder is unexplained. V and J calls and clone size are given by that table; D and trimming were obtained from the DNA. The sample table lists fewer than 200,000 clones, roughly 87% of them with a count of one. Jointly, the top ten make up under 1.2% of the sample.

Counted from cysteine to phenylalanine, this CDR3 has 15 amino acids. Only the CDR3 DNA is retained, 45 bases long and in frame from the first base. V loses 1 base, J loses 2 bases, and the germline ends lie 12 bases apart. Based on the germline V gene, the CDR1 and CDR2 sequences are SGHDT and YYEEEE. The paper as a whole reports these results and caveats: Presence/absence analyses assumed roughly uniform sequencing depth across donors, an assumption that may not hold. The study gave a list of about 150 TCR beta chains associated with cytomegalovirus. When HLA alleles, especially DR and DQ, strongly co-occurred, TCR associations were difficult to assign to individual alleles. An earlier analysis of approximately 600 of the donors showed that most TCR beta V segments appeared in productive rearrangements either about 87% or about 30% of the time, which broadly matched IMGT annotations. A later analysis associated about 17,000 TCR beta sequences with specific HLA alleles at a false discovery rate of 0.05. In a later genetic analysis, fewer N-insertions in productive TCRs were reported among donors in an Asian-associated ancestry cluster than the approximately 710-donor mean. A few of the identified cytomegalovirus-associated TCR beta chains were confirmed in vitro to be specific for cytomegalovirus antigens. Over 15 rarely observed V segments, including chromosome 9 orphons, were excluded from the earlier analysis of a few hundred of the donors because counts were too low. Linkage disequilibrium might explain the correlated functional status among segregating V segments, but an unknown experimental factor could not be excluded. In both the original and validation cohorts, the classifier was reported to diagnose cytomegalovirus status with high specificity and sensitivity. A further reported finding was that TCR beta sequences accurately predicted the HLA-A and HLA-B alleles for most subjects in the first cohort. The authors suggested that the approach could potentially be extended to other disease states and immunological phenotypes. While some public TCRs were present in many individuals, most TCR sequences turned up only very rarely across donors. Compared with equally common non-associated chains, HLA-associated TCR beta chains in a later analysis were more clonally expanded and had lower generation probabilities. In a later analysis, several top co-occurrence clusters were reported to appear linked to parvovirus B19, influenza, CMV and Epstein-Barr virus. Some IMGT-functional V segments, including TRBV6-2 and TRBV6-3, could not be distinguished by the 87-base-pair reads and were therefore excluded. HLA typing was unavailable for some donors at each locus, so association tests used only the typed subset. An association between a missense DCLRE1C variant and V-gene and J-gene trimming of TCR beta chains was found in a later genetic analysis and replicated in an independent cohort. CMV serostatus was the only immune exposure information available for the cohort. A cluster of highly shared sequence variants was judged likely to represent a technical artifact of the sequencing pipeline. In a later analysis, TCR association rates were found to vary across HLA loci, with the most associated TCRs seen for DRB1 alleles and the fewest for HLA-C alleles. According to a later analysis, most CMV-associated TCR beta chains appeared to be HLA-restricted, and the HLA associations seemed to be driven largely by CMV exposure. In this cohort, only TCR beta chains were sequenced, and detectable features were limited by the absence of alpha or paired-chain data.

This clonotype was obtained from a boy between 2 and 10 years old in good health and CMV-seronegative. The sequenced sample was PBMCs. The chain is encoded by TRBV5-6 joined to TRBJ1-2; a tentative D call is TRBD1 (5 bases match). The CDR3 protein: CASSLSTGGNYGYTF. The base sequence is TGTGCCAGCAGCTTGAGTACAGGAGGGAACTATGGCTACACCTTC.